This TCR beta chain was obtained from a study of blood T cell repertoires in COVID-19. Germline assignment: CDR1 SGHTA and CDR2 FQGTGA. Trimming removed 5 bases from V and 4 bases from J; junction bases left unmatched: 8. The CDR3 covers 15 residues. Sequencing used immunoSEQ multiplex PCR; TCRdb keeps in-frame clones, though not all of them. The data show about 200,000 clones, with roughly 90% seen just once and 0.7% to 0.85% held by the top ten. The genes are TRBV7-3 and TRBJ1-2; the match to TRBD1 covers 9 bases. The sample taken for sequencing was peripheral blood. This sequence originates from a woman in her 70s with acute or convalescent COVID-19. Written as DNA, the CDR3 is TGTGCCAGCAGCCCTACAGGGGGCCCCGGCTATGGCTACACCTTC. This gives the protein CASSPTGGPGYGYTF.